This record looks at one T cell receptor beta chain sequence and its context. In its sample, this clonotype was seen a few times. What antigen it recognizes has not been identified. No much larger clone exists at a distance of one base, and base qualities are not known. Donors were roughly 40 systemically healthy Caucasian individuals from Russia aged 6 to 90 years. Each donor gave ten milliliters of peripheral blood, drawn into EDTA-treated Vacutainer tubes. Ficoll-Paque density-gradient centrifugation was used to isolate PBMCs, with at least 6.5 million per sample. Trizol reagent was used to extract total RNA from PBMCs, with at least 6 micrograms per sample. The percentages of naive CD45RAhigh/CD27high T cells were determined by flow cytometry on a PBMC aliquot from every donor. This sample is drawn from a study of blood T cells in healthy people across ages (dated by TCRdb to the mid-2010s). About the study as a whole: In model experiments, roughly one uniquely barcoded TCR beta cDNA molecule per two T cells was captured by template switching. The study measured age-related changes in TCR beta repertoire diversity using deep sequencing normalized with unique cDNA molecular identifiers. Donors were grouped into four age groups: young (average approximately 16 years), middle-aged (39), aged (around 60) and long-lived (approximately 81). To avoid experimental bias, donors of different ages were randomly spread across the sequencing lanes. The study analyzed two additional independent replicas of 1 million unique cDNA reads from the same blood draw for two donors, one aged 18 to 30 and one aged 80 or older.

The study at large found these results: A strong correlation was found between observed TCR beta diversity and the percentage of naive T cells measured by flow cytometry. As age increased, observed TCR beta diversity per million T cells dropped in a roughly linear way, and a significant reduction was already evident by age 40. The CMV infection status of donors was not known, potentially confounding age-related changes in expanded clonotypes. Estimates of total diversity based on one million sequenced T cells were considered lower bounds and underestimates. Since profiling was done on bulk unsorted PBMCs, naive and antigen-experienced compartments could not be conclusively compared. Compared with the aged group, the long-lived group had more naive CD4+ T cells, fewer expanded clones and increased TCR diversity, a pattern suggesting age selection.

The method behind the library was 5' RACE. The second PCR ran for about 7 to 11 cycles and used a J-beta primer mix along with a sample-barcoded 5' primer. A template-switch 5' adaptor carrying 12 random nucleotides introduced a unique molecular identifier onto each TCR beta cDNA molecule. Each sample yielded at least 2.5 million CDR3-containing paired-end reads. First-strand cDNA was synthesized from all RNA with the Mint cDNA synthesis kit, primed by a TRBC-specific oligonucleotide. All cDNA was treated with uracil-DNA glycosylase and then went through a first 18-cycle PCR with the universal primers M1SS and BC2_uni_R. The published analysis was carried out like this. For normalization, 1 million high-quality reads, each with a distinct molecular identifier, were randomly selected from each sample. Instead of being binned into consensus sequences, reads that shared molecular identifiers were thrown out. MiTCR, with a Q25 quality threshold and the strictest error-elimination algorithm, was used for CDR3 identification, clonotype clustering and error correction. A nonparametric unseen species model with Euler transformation was used to estimate lower-bound total TCR beta diversity. TCRdb trimmed public reads at Q25 via fastp, called clones via MiXCR and kept in-frame beta chains. Rows are unified per CDR3 protein, each entry keeping the most common DNA and genes. TCRdb's processing, not the authors' own work, is the source of the V and J calls. The sample has fewer than 2 million distinct CDR3 sequences on record, around 40% of them singletons. The ten largest clones take up roughly 23% of the sample.

The CDR3 sequence holds 13 residues, the cysteine and phenylalanine included. Only CDR3 DNA is held: 39 bases, read in frame from base 1. CDR1 and CDR2, looked up from the germline V gene, are SNHLY and FYNNEI. The junction carries 17 bases between V and J, which are trimmed by 10 bases and 7 bases respectively. The TCR was taken from a human donor in good health. The sample consisted of blood. The chain is encoded by TRBV2 joined to TRBJ1-5; D gene: possibly TRBD1, on 5 matching bases. The nucleotides are TGTGCCACCCAAATGGACATCGGCCAGCCCCAGCATTTT. Its amino acids are CATQMDIGQPQHF.